Listed below are T cell receptor beta chains from one sample, sequenced in a study of OX40 agonist ivuxolimab in advanced cancers. Profiling relied on immunoSEQ multiplex PCR, and the TCRdb table lists in-frame clones only, not all of them. The repertoire includes about 11,000 clones, about 89% of them detected once, and about 28% sits in the top ten. Sample: CD4+ or CD8+ T cells sorted from blood, taken in a trial of the OX40 agonist ivuxolimab. These receptors were collected from an adult with an advanced solid tumor such as melanoma, head and neck, liver or kidney cancer. Both conserved end residues are part of each CDR3. D genes are given only for firm matches. Clone size is shown for a subset of rows, as once, few, many or a class of expanded clone.

V gene	D gene	J gene	clone size	CDR3 protein	CDR3 DNA
TRBV28	.	TRBJ2-7	.	CASSLLPRNNEQYF	TGTGCCAGCAGTTTATTGCCGAGGAATAACGAGCAGTACTTC
TRBV28	TRBD1	TRBJ2-7	.	CASSFGQVNEQYF	TGTGCCAGCAGTTTCGGACAGGTGAATGAGCAGTACTTC
TRBV6-5	TRBD2	TRBJ2-7	.	CASSEGLASSEQYF	TGTGCCAGCAGTGAGGGACTAGCCAGCTCCGAGCAGTACTTC
TRBV6-1	.	TRBJ2-1	.	CASSDRGYNEQFF	TGTGCCAGCAGTGATCGGGGTTACAATGAGCAGTTCTTC
TRBV4-1	.	TRBJ2-7	.	CASSQGPRGSYEQYF	TGCGCCAGCAGCCAAGGGCCGAGGGGGTCCTACGAGCAGTACTTC
TRBV6-1	TRBD2	TRBJ2-1	.	CASSDFLAGGGNEQFF	TGTGCCAGCAGTGATTTTCTAGCGGGAGGAGGCAATGAGCAGTTCTTC
TRBV30	.	TRBJ2-7	.	CAWSVSGTYEQYF	TGTGCCTGGAGTGTATCTGGGACCTACGAGCAGTACTTC
TRBV10-3	.	TRBJ2-7	.	CAISSEKELYEQYF	TGTGCCATCAGCAGCGAGAAGGAACTCTACGAGCAGTACTTC
TRBV27	.	TRBJ2-1	.	CASSLRGGGNEQFF	TGTGCCAGCAGTTTGAGGGGAGGGGGCAATGAGCAGTTCTTC
TRBV14	.	TRBJ2-5	.	CASSSGGRQETQYF	TGTGCCAGCAGCTCAGGGGGGAGGCAAGAGACCCAGTACTTC
TRBV6-5	.	TRBJ2-7	.	CASSYSSDSLFYEQYF	TGTGCCAGCAGTTACTCCTCCGACAGCCTTTTCTACGAGCAGTACTTC
TRBV27	.	TRBJ2-7	.	CASSPSAGRFLYEQYF	TGTGCCAGCAGTCCCTCGGCAGGAAGGTTCCTCTACGAGCAGTACTTC
TRBV28	.	TRBJ1-2	once	CASSFEDSYGYTF	TGTGCCAGCAGTTTTGAGGATAGCTATGGCTACACCTTC
TRBV2	.	TRBJ1-1	.	CASSEARGLTEAFF	TGTGCCAGCAGTGAAGCGAGAGGGCTCACTGAAGCTTTCTTT
TRBV19	TRBD1	TRBJ2-7	.	CASTLQPWDSPYEQYF	TGTGCCAGTACTCTACAACCCTGGGACAGCCCCTACGAGCAGTACTTC
TRBV19	TRBD2	TRBJ2-7	.	CASSINLGLAEQYF	TGTGCCAGTAGTATAAATTTGGGACTAGCTGAGCAGTACTTC
TRBV4-1	.	TRBJ1-4	.	CASSQGGEVEKLFF	TGCGCCAGCAGCCAAGGAGGGGAGGTTGAAAAACTGTTTTTT
TRBV28	.	TRBJ1-2	.	CASSLMRNTDGYTF	TGTGCCAGCAGTTTAATGCGCAACACGGATGGCTACACCTTC
TRBV29-1	TRBD2	TRBJ2-1	.	CSVELAGVSVEQFF	TGCAGCGTTGAACTAGCGGGAGTCTCCGTTGAGCAGTTCTTC
TRBV28	TRBD2	TRBJ2-5	.	CASSLLGSGRVTYQETQYF	TGTGCCAGCAGTTTACTGGGTAGCGGGAGAGTAACGTACCAAGAGACCCAGTACTTC
TRBV2	TRBD2	TRBJ2-5	.	CASEALAGVGETQYF	TGTGCCTCCGAGGCACTAGCGGGAGTTGGTGAGACCCAGTACTTC
TRBV28	.	TRBJ2-7	.	CASSSLGNQAYEQYF	TGTGCCAGCAGTTCACTGGGAAATCAGGCCTACGAGCAGTACTTC
TRBV5-1	TRBD1	TRBJ1-1	.	CASSPRGGGTEAFF	TGCGCCAGCAGCCCCCGAGGGGGCGGCACTGAAGCTTTCTTT
TRBV19	.	TRBJ2-1	.	CASSIGISEQFF	TGTGCCAGTAGTATTGGGATAAGTGAGCAGTTCTTC
TRBV15	.	TRBJ2-3	.	CATSRERAGGTDTQYF	TGTGCCACCAGCAGAGAGAGGGCGGGCGGCACAGATACGCAGTATTTT
TRBV6-6	.	TRBJ2-7	.	CASSYSTGRPGF	TGTGCCAGCAGTTACTCGACCGGAAGGCCGGGCTTC
TRBV27	.	TRBJ1-2	.	CASSLKGPPYGYTF	TGTGCCAGCAGTTTAAAGGGACCGCCCTATGGCTACACCTTC
TRBV13	.	TRBJ2-3	.	CASSPAAASTDTQYF	TGTGCCAGCAGCCCCGCGGCGGCATCCACAGATACGCAGTATTTT
TRBV7-6	TRBD1	TRBJ1-1	.	CASSPNSGGTEAFF	TGTGCCAGCAGCCCTAACTCAGGGGGAACTGAAGCTTTCTTT
TRBV4-1	.	TRBJ2-3	.	CASTGADTQYF	TGCGCCAGCACGGGGGCAGATACGCAGTATTTT
TRBV11-1	.	TRBJ2-7	once	CASSLVGLSYEQYF	TGTGCCAGCAGCTTAGTGGGCCTTTCCTACGAGCAGTACTTC
TRBV4-1	TRBD2	TRBJ2-1	.	CASSQEKTSGIYNEQFF	TGCGCCAGCAGCCAAGAAAAGACTAGCGGGATCTACAATGAGCAGTTCTTC
TRBV5-6	.	TRBJ1-1	.	CASSLTGTITEAFF	TGTGCCAGCAGCTTGACAGGGACAATCACTGAAGCTTTCTTT
TRBV28	TRBD2	TRBJ2-7	.	CASSLDIGGRVYEQYF	TGTGCCAGCAGTTTAGATATAGGCGGGAGGGTTTACGAGCAGTACTTC
TRBV19	TRBD1	TRBJ1-5	once	CASNIRDRFRSNQPQHF	TGTGCCAGTAATATCCGGGACAGGTTCAGGAGCAATCAGCCCCAGCATTTT
TRBV30	.	TRBJ2-5	.	CATDSGLGETQYF	TGTGCCACAGACTCGGGGTTGGGAGAGACCCAGTACTTC
TRBV5-4	.	TRBJ2-7	.	CASSDPGTAGSYEQYF	TGTGCCAGCAGCGACCCCGGGACAGCGGGCTCCTACGAGCAGTACTTC
TRBV5-1	TRBD2	TRBJ2-3	once	CASSLEPGLAGGPTDTQYF	TGCGCCAGCAGCCTCGAACCGGGACTAGCGGGAGGGCCAACAGATACGCAGTATTTT
TRBV7-9	TRBD2	TRBJ2-7	once	CASRGGSYEQYF	TGTGCCAGCAGGGGGGGGTCCTACGAGCAGTACTTC
TRBV5-5	TRBD1	TRBJ1-5	.	CASSLGGTGMHYGNQPQHF	TGTGCCAGCAGCTTGGGGGGGACAGGAATGCATTACGGCAATCAGCCCCAGCATTTT
TRBV5-1	TRBD1	TRBJ2-3	.	CASSLDLGQVASTDTQYF	TGCGCCAGCAGCTTGGATTTGGGACAGGTTGCTAGCACAGATACGCAGTATTTT
TRBV4-2	TRBD2	TRBJ2-1	.	CASSQAFRTSGSIEQFF	TGTGCCAGCAGCCAGGCCTTTCGGACTAGCGGGAGTATTGAGCAGTTCTTC
TRBV18	.	TRBJ1-3	.	CASSPPGERSGNTIYF	TGTGCCAGCTCACCACCGGGGGAACGCTCTGGAAACACCATATATTTT
TRBV11-1	.	TRBJ2-1	once	CASSLQVRVRNEQFF	TGTGCCAGCAGCTTACAAGTTCGGGTACGAAATGAGCAGTTCTTC
TRBV5-1	.	TRBJ2-7	once	CASSSMDGYSSYEQYF	TGCGCCAGCAGCAGCATGGACGGATATTCCTCCTACGAGCAGTACTTC